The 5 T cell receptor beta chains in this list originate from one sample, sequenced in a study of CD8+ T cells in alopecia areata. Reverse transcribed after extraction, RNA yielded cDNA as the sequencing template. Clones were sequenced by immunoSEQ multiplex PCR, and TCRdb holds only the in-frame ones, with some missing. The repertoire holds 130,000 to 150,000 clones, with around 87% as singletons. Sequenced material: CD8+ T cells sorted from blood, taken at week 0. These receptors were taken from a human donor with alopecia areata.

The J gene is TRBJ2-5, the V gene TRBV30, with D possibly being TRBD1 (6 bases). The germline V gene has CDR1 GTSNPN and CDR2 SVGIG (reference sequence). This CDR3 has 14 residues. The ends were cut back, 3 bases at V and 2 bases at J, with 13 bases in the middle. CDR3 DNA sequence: TGTGCCTGGAGCGAATATGGACAGCAAGAGACCCAGTACTTC. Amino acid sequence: CAWSEYGQQETQYF.

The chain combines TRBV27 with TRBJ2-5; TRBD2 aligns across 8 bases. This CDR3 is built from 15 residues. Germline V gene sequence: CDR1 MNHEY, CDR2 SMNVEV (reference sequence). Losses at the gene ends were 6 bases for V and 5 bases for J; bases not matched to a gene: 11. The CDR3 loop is CASSPATAGDETQYF. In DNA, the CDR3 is TGTGCCAGCAGCCCCGCCACAGCGGGAGATGAGACCCAGTACTTC.

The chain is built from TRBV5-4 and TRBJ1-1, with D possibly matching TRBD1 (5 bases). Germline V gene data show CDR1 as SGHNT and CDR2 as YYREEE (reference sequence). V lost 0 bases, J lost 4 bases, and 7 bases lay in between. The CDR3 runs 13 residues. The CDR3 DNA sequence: TGTGCCAGCAGCTTGGGCGGGGGCACTGAAGCTTTCTTT. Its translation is CASSLGGGTEAFF. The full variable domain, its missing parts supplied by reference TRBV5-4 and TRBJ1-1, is ETGVTQSPTHLIKTRGQQVTLRCSSQSGHNTVSWYQQALGQGPQFIFQYYREEENGRGNFPPRFSGLQFPNYSSELNVNALELDDSALYLCASSLGGGTEAFFGQGTRLTVV.

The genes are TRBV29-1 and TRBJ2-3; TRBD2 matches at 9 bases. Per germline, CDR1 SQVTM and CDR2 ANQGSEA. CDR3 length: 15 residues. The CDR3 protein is CSSPVTSGPTDTQYF. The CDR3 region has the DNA TGCAGTTCTCCAGTCACTAGCGGGCCCACAGATACGCAGTATTTT.

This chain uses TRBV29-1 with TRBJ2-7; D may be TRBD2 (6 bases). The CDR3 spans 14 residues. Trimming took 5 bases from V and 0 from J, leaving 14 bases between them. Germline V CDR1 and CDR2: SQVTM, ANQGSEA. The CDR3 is CSVRLAGSSYEQYF. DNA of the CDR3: TGCAGCGTTCGACTTGCGGGGAGCTCCTACGAGCAGTACTTC.